The 27 T cell receptor beta chains below were found in one sample sequenced in a study of response to subunit inactivated influenza vaccine. TCRdb reprocessed the RT-PCR reads via MiXCR and lists one record per CDR3 protein. The sample gives approximately 480,000 distinct CDR3 sequences, about a tenth of which show up once; about 12% is in the top ten. This material consisted of PBMCs from blood, taken about 40 days after vaccination. All receptors derive from a man aged 50-59 years who received an inactivated influenza vaccine.

The CDR3 region has the DNA TGTGCCAGCTCACCACCGGGAGGGCCCTTCGAGCAGTACTTC. Encoded protein: CASSPPGGPFEQYF. The V gene is TRBV18, the J gene TRBJ2-7; 7 nucleotides match TRBD2. Germline CDR1 KGHSH, CDR2 LQKENI. The CDR3 extends over 14 amino acids. Losses at the gene ends were 0 bases for V and 6 bases for J; bases not matched to a gene: 5.

This chain connects TRBV20-1 to TRBJ1-2; D call uncertain. CDR1 and CDR2 (germline): DFQATT, SNEGSKA (reference sequence). The CDR3 has 15 amino acids. Trimming shortened V by 3 bases and J by 8 bases, and 22 bases separated the two germline ends. The CDR3 reads CSASVSGESRRGYTF. The CDR3 DNA is TGCAGTGCTAGCGTGAGTGGTGAGTCTCGAAGAGGCTACACCTTC.

This clonotype was recorded at least ten times. The J gene is TRBJ2-1, the V gene TRBV5-1; D might be TRBD1 (5 bases). The CDR3 contains 12 residues. V gave up 2 bases and J gave up 6 bases, with 6 bases separating them. Germline loops: CDR1 SGHRS, CDR2 YFSETQ. CDR3 nucleotide sequence: TGCGCCAGCAGCTTAACAGGCAATGAGCAGTTCTTC. It codes for CASSLTGNEQFF.

In this sample, this clonotype turned up a few times. The gene calls are TRBV29-1 and TRBJ2-1; D is unresolved. CDR3 length: 13 amino acids. The V end was cut by 7 bases, the J end by 10 bases, with 20 bases between. From germline, CDR1 is SQVTM and CDR2 ANQGSEA. The CDR3 reads CSGTNGRPSEQFF. The CDR3 nucleotides read TGCAGCGGAACAAACGGACGGCCGTCCGAGCAGTTCTTC.

V gene TRBV5-1 combines with J gene TRBJ2-2, with 12 bases aligning to TRBD2. J gave up 4 bases and V 3 bases, and 4 bases lay outside the gene matches. Germline loops: CDR1 SGHRS, CDR2 YFSETQ. The CDR3 contains 16 residues. The CDR3 reads CASSSTSGSVTGELFF. CDR3 nucleotide sequence: TGCGCCAGCAGCTCGACTAGCGGGAGTGTCACCGGGGAGCTGTTTTTT.

The genes are TRBV20-1 and TRBJ2-1, with 9 positions matching TRBD2. From germline, CDR1 is DFQATT and CDR2 SNEGSKA (reference sequence). The trim removed 3 bases at V and 11 bases at J, leaving 14 bases unmatched. CDR3 length: 15 amino acids. This chain's CDR3 is CSARGSGTSPLQQFF. CDR3 nucleotide sequence: TGCAGTGCTAGGGGCTCCGGGACTAGCCCCCTCCAGCAGTTCTTC.

J is TRBJ2-7 and V is TRBV28, with TRBD1 matching over 9 bases. The germline V gene has CDR1 MDHEN and CDR2 SYDVKM. This CDR3 contains 16 residues. The V gene end was trimmed by 5 bases and the J gene end by 3 bases; junction bases not matched to a gene: 11. In DNA, the CDR3 is TGTGCCAGCAGTCCGAACCTTTGGACAGGGGTCTACGAGCAGTACTTC. It is translated as CASSPNLWTGVYEQYF.

This clonotype was counted ten times or more. The J gene is TRBJ1-2, the V gene TRBV11-2; D unclear. Germline-derived CDR1 and CDR2 are SGHAT and FQNNGV. The CDR3 consists of 16 residues. Trimming stripped 1 base from V and 0 bases from J, with 12 bases between. The CDR3 nucleotides are TGTGCCAGCAGCTTAGGGTCGCGGGGTCCTAACTATGGCTACACCTTC. Translation: CASSLGSRGPNYGYTF.

The chain uses TRBV5-1 and TRBJ2-4; the D is unclear. This CDR3 is built from 14 residues. Germline assignment: CDR1 SGHRS and CDR2 YFSETQ. V was cut by 7 bases and J by 12 bases, with 23 bases left in between. CDR3 nucleotide sequence: TGCGCCAGCCGCGTTTCGGTTTCAGAAGGGCATCAGTACTTC. Amino acid sequence: CASRVSVSEGHQYF.

Ten or more counts support this clonotype. The chain has TRBV20-1 and TRBJ2-2; weak D call: TRBD2 (5 bases). Trimming took off 0 bases at V and 6 bases at J, with 14 bases between the two ends. Germline V lookup: CDR1 DFQATT, CDR2 SNEGSKA (reference sequence). The length of the CDR3 is 15 residues. The CDR3 bases are TGCAGTGCTAGAGACCCTTCAACTAGGGCCGGGGAGCTGTTTTTT. Encoded protein: CSARDPSTRAGELFF.

This clonotype was seen at least ten times. J is TRBJ2-1 and V is TRBV3-1, with 9 bases fitting TRBD1. The CDR3 sequence is 16 residues long. V trimming: 0 bases; J trimming: 4 bases; junction bases outside the gene matches: 4. Germline V gene sequence: CDR1 LGHDT, CDR2 YNNKEL (reference sequence). CDR3 in amino acids: CASSQEQGARYNEQFF. The CDR3 nucleotides are TGTGCCAGCAGCCAAGAACAGGGGGCCAGATACAATGAGCAGTTCTTC.

The rearrangement joins TRBV4-2 to TRBJ2-5; D is uncertain. The CDR3 has 17 amino acids. The V and J ends lost 1 base and 2 bases respectively, with 17 bases between them. CDR1 is LGHNA and CDR2 is YNFKEQ in the germline V gene. CDR3 region: CASSQGTQGLRQETQYF. The CDR3, as DNA: TGTGCCAGCAGCCAAGGAACGCAAGGGTTGAGACAAGAGACCCAGTACTTC.

The sample holds a few counts of this clonotype. Written as DNA, the CDR3 is TGTGCCAGCAGTTACTCGTCGGGGGGCTTCACAGATACGCAGTATTTT. Amino acids: CASSYSSGGFTDTQYF. This sequence joins TRBV6-5 and TRBJ2-3, with a possible D match to TRBD2 (7 bases). V was clipped by 0 bases and J by 2 bases, with 12 bases between them. Germline assignment: CDR1 MNHEY and CDR2 SVGAGI. The CDR3 is made up of 16 amino acids.

This clonotype came up many times. The chain recombines TRBV19 with TRBJ2-3, with D possibly TRBD1 on 6 matching bases. The germline CDR1 and CDR2 sequences are LNHDA and SQIVND (reference sequence). The CDR3 spans 14 residues. Trimming left V 6 bases short and J 1 base short, with 11 bases between. CDR3 in DNA: TGTGCCAGTAGCCGGGACATAGGCACAGATACGCAGTATTTT. Translation: CASSRDIGTDTQYF.

This clonotype was seen more than once but under ten times. The rearrangement links TRBV2 to TRBJ2-6, with D perhaps being TRBD1 or TRBD2 (5 bases each). The CDR3 runs 15 residues. The ends were cut back, 5 bases at V and 3 bases at J, with 11 bases in the middle. Germline loops: CDR1 SNHLY, CDR2 FYNNEI. The CDR3 is CASSPSGLGANVLTF. The CDR3 DNA sequence: TGTGCCAGCAGTCCGTCGGGGCTTGGGGCCAACGTCCTGACTTTC.

The chain uses TRBV7-9 and TRBJ2-2, with D unresolved. The CDR3 length is 14 residues. The ends were cut back, 3 bases at V and 5 bases at J, with 10 bases in the middle. Germline V lookup: CDR1 SEHNR, CDR2 FQNEAQ (reference sequence). The CDR3 spells CASSFLEGTGELFF. The CDR3 DNA reads TGTGCCAGCAGCTTCCTGGAAGGAACCGGGGAGCTGTTTTTT. Variable domain in full (rest from reference TRBV7-9 and TRBJ2-2): DTGVSQNPRHKITKRGQNVTFRCDPISEHNRLYWYRQTLGQGPEFLTYFQNEAQLEKSRLLSDRFSAERPKGSFSTLEIQRTEQGDSAMYLCASSFLEGTGELFFGEGSRLTVL.

The sample holds a few counts of this clonotype. V is TRBV5-1 and J is TRBJ2-1; TRBD2 matches 8 bases. V lost 3 bases and J lost 6; bases outside the gene matches: 11. CDR3 size: 16 residues. From germline, CDR1 is SGHRS and CDR2 YFSETQ. The CDR3 loop reads CASSSARAGGLNEQFF. The CDR3 DNA reads as TGCGCCAGCAGCTCAGCCCGGGCGGGGGGCCTCAATGAGCAGTTCTTC.

This clonotype was seen ten or more times. This chain uses TRBV7-3 with TRBJ2-3; D gene uncertain. Germline CDR1 reads SGHTA; CDR2 reads FQGTGA. Trimming left V 5 bases short and J 5 bases short, with 8 bases between. CDR3 length: 12 amino acids. The CDR3 loop is CASSLSGDTQYF. The CDR3 DNA sequence: TGTGCCAGCAGCCTTTCAGGAGATACGCAGTATTTT.

J is TRBJ2-4 and V is TRBV12-3 or TRBV12-4; possibly TRBD1 for D (5 bases). V was trimmed by 4 bases and J by 8 bases, leaving 18 bases between them. This CDR3 spans 15 amino acids. The CDR3 region has the DNA TGTGCCAGCAGTTCGCCACAGGAACCCATGGACATTCAGTACTTC. It specifies CASSSPQEPMDIQYF.

The chain carries TRBV6-2 or TRBV6-3 and TRBJ2-1; TRBD1 matches 9 bases. V lost 4 bases, J lost 5 bases, and 3 bases stayed unmatched. This CDR3 comprises 14 residues. The germline V gene has CDR1 MNHEY and CDR2 SVGEGT. The CDR3, as DNA: TGTGCCAGCAGTTCGGGACAGGGCCACAATGAGCAGTTCTTC. As protein: CASSSGQGHNEQFF.

This chain links TRBV7-9 with TRBJ2-5, with D hard to call. Germline CDR1 reads SEHNR; CDR2 reads FQNEAQ (reference sequence). Trimming took 5 bases from V and 8 from J, leaving 9 bases between them. The CDR3 is made up of 11 amino acids. CDR3 sequence (DNA): TGTGCCAGCAGCCCTGGCGCCACCCAGTACTTC. Protein product: CASSPGATQYF. The whole variable domain, remainder taken from reference TRBV7-9 and TRBJ2-5, is DTGVSQNPRHKITKRGQNVTFRCDPISEHNRLYWYRQTLGQGPEFLTYFQNEAQLEKSRLLSDRFSAERPKGSFSTLEIQRTEQGDSAMYLCASSPGATQYFGPGTRLLVL.

CDR3 in amino acids: CASSPRGRADETQYF. CDR3 nucleotides: TGTGCCAGCAGTCCCAGGGGGCGCGCCGATGAGACCCAGTACTTC. This chain links TRBV7-9 with TRBJ2-5, with 8 bases aligning to TRBD1. The CDR3 runs 15 residues. Losses at the gene ends were 6 bases for V and 5 bases for J; bases not matched to a gene: 11. The germline V gene has CDR1 SEHNR and CDR2 FQNEAQ (reference sequence).

V and J are TRBV6-5 and TRBJ2-1, with D perhaps being TRBD1 or TRBD2 (5 bases each). This CDR3 comprises 12 residues. V lost 5 bases and J 11 bases, leaving 13 bases between the germline ends. CDR1 and CDR2 (germline): MNHEY, SVGAGI. The CDR3 region is CASSRRPGQQFF. As DNA, the CDR3 is TGTGCCAGCAGTAGAAGACCGGGACAGCAGTTCTTC.

The table lists this clonotype with a few counts. The chain joins TRBV12-3 or TRBV12-4 to TRBJ2-7, with D perhaps TRBD1 (6 bases). The ends were cut back, 3 bases at V and 4 bases at J, with 13 bases in the middle. The CDR3 loop spans 14 amino acids. CDR3 in DNA: TGTGCCAGCAGTTTTCAGGGGACCCCTTACGAGCAGTACTTC. Translating gives CASSFQGTPYEQYF.

A few counts support this clonotype. V and J are TRBV9 and TRBJ1-5; D uncertain. The germline V gene encodes CDR1 SGDLS and CDR2 YYNGEE. Trimming took off 0 bases at V and 2 bases at J, with 9 bases between the two ends. CDR3 length equals 15 residues. The CDR3 nucleotides read TGTGCCAGCAGCGTAGGCCCGGCGGGCAATCAGCCCCAGCATTTT. It translates to CASSVGPAGNQPQHF.

This clonotype turned up a few times. This chain links TRBV12-3 or TRBV12-4 with TRBJ2-6; the D gene could be TRBD1 or TRBD2 (5 bases each). V was cut by 3 bases and J by 11 bases, with 8 bases left in between. The CDR3 totals 12 residues. This chain's CDR3 is CASSLGPHVLTF. The CDR3 DNA is TGTGCCAGCAGTTTGGGACCCCACGTCCTGACTTTC.

This clonotype was recorded many times. The gene calls are TRBV18 and TRBJ2-1; 8 bases align to TRBD2. This CDR3 region has 16 residues. Germline assignment: CDR1 KGHSH and CDR2 LQKENI. V shed 4 bases and J 9 bases; nucleotides not matched to a gene: 14. CDR3 protein: CASSLPLSGGSGEQFF. The CDR3 nucleotides read TGTGCCAGCTCACTTCCTCTTTCGGGGGGGTCTGGTGAGCAGTTCTTC. The variable domain in full, completed from reference TRBV18 and TRBJ2-1, reads NAGVMQNPRHLVRRRGQEARLRCSPMKGHSHVYWYRQLPEEGLKFMVYLQKENIIDESGMPKERFSAEFPKEGPSILRIQQVVRGDSAAYFCASSLPLSGGSGEQFFGPGTRLTVL.